The 25 T cell receptor beta chains in this list originate from one sample, sequenced in a study of cytomegalovirus exposure and HLA in healthy donors (dated by TCRdb to about 2017). Libraries were constructed by the immunoSEQ multiplex PCR assay. A mixture of 60 forward primers for TCR Vbeta segments and 13 reverse primers for TCR Jbeta segments was used in the multiplex PCR. What TCRdb holds here is the immuneACCESS table cut down to in-frame rearrangements. Part of the clones is not present; checked against another copy, under half of the missing clones reflect an unresolved V gene, and the others are unexplained. Within this sample are some 87,000 clones, with 60% to 80% of them counted one time only. The ten largest clones represent approximately 7.4% of the sample. The sequenced sample consisted of PBMCs. Source of these receptors: a man in his fifties in good health and CMV-seropositive.

The J gene is TRBJ1-5, the V gene TRBV7-9; the D is unclear. Deletions cut 5 bases from V and 10 bases from J, with 12 bases between. Germline V gene data show CDR1 as SEHNR and CDR2 as FQNEAQ (reference sequence). There are 12 residues in the CDR3. CDR3: CASSGPSAPQHF. CDR3 nucleotides: TGTGCCAGCAGCGGCCCCTCTGCCCCCCAGCATTTT.

The chain is built from TRBV18 and TRBJ2-2; D might be TRBD2 (5 bases). The CDR3 loop spans 14 amino acids. Germline V gene sequence: CDR1 KGHSH, CDR2 LQKENI. Trimming cost V 3 bases and J 1 base, with 6 bases left between them. The CDR3 region has the DNA TGTGCCAGCTCACCTGAGGGGAACACCGGGGAGCTGTTTTTT. Translating gives CASSPEGNTGELFF.

The J gene is TRBJ1-1, the V gene TRBV7-2, with 8 bases that match TRBD1. CDR1 SGHTA and CDR2 FQGNSA come from the germline V gene. The junction had 9 bases not matched to a gene; V was cut back by 5 bases and J by 7 bases. The CDR3 consists of 14 residues. For the CDR3, the DNA is TGTGCCAGCAGCGTCGGACAGGGAGAAGGTGAAGCTTTCTTT. It translates to CASSVGQGEGEAFF.

The chain employs TRBV2 and TRBJ1-5; 11 nucleotides match TRBD1. This CDR3 is built from 14 residues. Germline V gene lookup returns CDR1 SNHLY and CDR2 FYNNEI. The junction had 5 bases not matched to a gene; V was cut back by 7 bases and J by 6 bases. This chain's CDR3 is CASMDRGPGQPQHF. The CDR3 DNA sequence: TGTGCCAGCATGGACAGGGGGCCGGGTCAGCCCCAGCATTTT.

This chain uses TRBV10-3 with TRBJ1-1; perhaps TRBD1 as D (5 bases). With 10 bases removed from V and 1 base from J, the gap between germline ends came to 16 bases. The CDR3 has 14 residues. In germline, CDR1 is ENHRY, CDR2 SYGVKD. CDR3 residues: CATLAGTANTEAFF. The CDR3 DNA reads TGTGCCACCCTGGCGGGGACTGCGAACACTGAAGCTTTCTTT.

The rearrangement links TRBV10-2 to TRBJ2-5; 10 bases align to TRBD2. The CDR3 extends over 16 amino acids. Per germline, CDR1 WSHSY and CDR2 SAAADI. With 5 bases clipped from V and 0 bases from J, the junction kept 6 bases outside the gene matches. CDR3 protein: CASSIGLAEYQETQYF. The DNA for the CDR3 is TGCGCCAGCAGTATCGGACTAGCGGAGTACCAAGAGACCCAGTACTTC.

The V gene is TRBV5-6, the J gene TRBJ1-2; D call uncertain. V lost 2 bases to trimming and J lost 4 bases, with 15 bases between them. The germline V gene encodes CDR1 SGHDT and CDR2 YYEEEE. This CDR3 has 15 residues. CDR3 loop: CASSFLSVLAYGYTF. CDR3 bases: TGTGCCAGCAGCTTCTTATCAGTTTTGGCCTATGGCTACACCTTC.

The CDR3 loop is CATSRLPVAGARTDTQYF. CDR3 sequence (DNA): TGTGCCACCAGCAGACTTCCTGTAGCGGGCGCCCGCACAGATACGCAGTATTTT. The rearrangement joins TRBV15 to TRBJ2-3, with TRBD2 matching 7 bases. Germline values: CDR1 LNHNV, CDR2 YYDKDF (reference sequence). The CDR3 has 18 residues. J lost 1 base, V lost 2 bases, and 12 bases had no gene match.

V gene TRBV6-4 combines with J gene TRBJ2-1; 13 bases map to TRBD2. CDR3 size: 18 residues. Unmatched junction bases numbered 7, after V lost 4 bases and J lost 1 base. Germline V gene sequence: CDR1 MRHNA, CDR2 SNTAGT. CDR3 sequence: CASSATSGGASSYNEQFF. DNA of the CDR3: TGTGCCAGCAGTGCTACTAGCGGGGGGGCCTCATCCTACAATGAGCAGTTCTTC.

The chain has TRBV19 and TRBJ1-5, with 8 bases matching TRBD1. This CDR3 has 19 amino acids. With 0 bases clipped from V and 0 bases from J, the junction kept 10 bases outside the gene matches. Germline CDR1 is LNHDA and CDR2 is SQIVND (reference sequence). As DNA, the CDR3 is TGTGCCAGTAGTATAGATCAGAGGGACAGGCTCTATAGCAATCAGCCCCAGCATTTT. This encodes CASSIDQRDRLYSNQPQHF.

The chain employs TRBV7-3 and TRBJ2-3, with 15 bases that match TRBD2. From germline, CDR1 is SGHTA and CDR2 FQGTGA. Trimming took 5 bases from V and 2 from J; bases not matched to a gene: 8. The CDR3 extends over 18 amino acids. CDR3 protein: CASSHGLAGGRVTDTQYF. CDR3 sequence (DNA): TGTGCCAGCAGCCACGGACTAGCGGGGGGGCGGGTCACAGATACGCAGTATTTT.

V is TRBV30 and J is TRBJ2-2, with a possible D match to TRBD1 (6 bases). V lost 5 bases, J lost 0 bases, and 10 bases lay in between. Germline CDR1 reads GTSNPN; CDR2 reads SVGIG (reference sequence). The CDR3 length is 14 residues. CDR3 in amino acids: CAWSRGTNTGELFF. CDR3 DNA sequence: TGTGCCTGGTCCAGGGGAACGAACACCGGGGAGCTGTTTTTT.

This clone was detected a few times. The chain links TRBV7-9 to TRBJ2-3, with 11 bases identical to TRBD1. With V trimmed by 5 bases and J by 2 bases, 3 bases remained unmatched. Per germline, CDR1 SEHNR and CDR2 FQNEAQ (reference sequence). The CDR3 is 15 residues long. CDR3 loop: CASSEGQGDTDTQYF. DNA for the CDR3: TGTGCCAGCAGCGAGGGACAGGGGGACACAGATACGCAGTATTTT.

The V gene is TRBV30, the J gene TRBJ1-2; D not resolved. This CDR3 is built from 14 residues. Germline V lookup: CDR1 GTSNPN, CDR2 SVGIG (reference sequence). Trimming shortened V by 1 base and J by 0 bases, and 9 bases separated the two germline ends. The CDR3 protein is CAWSGAGTNYGYTF. CDR3 sequence (DNA): TGTGCCTGGAGTGGGGCAGGAACTAACTATGGCTACACCTTC.

The V gene is TRBV4-2, the J gene TRBJ1-4; 8 nucleotides match TRBD1. Unmatched junction bases numbered 8, after V lost 4 bases and J lost 7 bases. In germline, CDR1 is LGHNA, CDR2 YNFKEQ. CDR3 length: 15 amino acids. The DNA for the CDR3 is TGTGCCAGCAGCCCCCAGAGACAGGGGACTGAAAAACTGTTTTTT. Translating it yields CASSPQRQGTEKLFF.

V is TRBV5-6 and J is TRBJ2-3; 11 nucleotides line up with TRBD2. Germline lookup yields CDR1 SGHDT and CDR2 YYEEEE. The CDR3 length is 14 residues. The ends lost 4 bases at V and 6 bases at J; junction bases unmatched: 4. The chain's CDR3 is CASSNSGGVDTQYF. The CDR3 nucleotides read TGTGCCAGCAGCAATAGCGGGGGGGTTGATACGCAGTATTTT.

The rearrangement joins TRBV9 to TRBJ1-1; D may be TRBD1 (5 bases). The CDR3 length is 14 residues. V shed 2 bases and J shed 4 bases, with 12 bases lying between them. CDR1 is SGDLS, CDR2 YYNGEE, per germline. CDR3 sequence reads: CASSVLGVSTEAFF. CDR3 nucleotides: TGTGCCAGCAGCGTTCTAGGGGTTTCCACTGAAGCTTTCTTT.

J is TRBJ2-3 and V is TRBV9; 7 nucleotides line up with TRBD2. Germline V CDR1 and CDR2: SGDLS, YYNGEE. Trimming at V came to 4 bases and at J to 1 base, leaving 9 bases not matched to a gene. This CDR3 is 16 amino acids long. The CDR3 sequence is CASSPGGDYRTDTQYF. DNA for the CDR3: TGTGCCAGCAGCCCAGGAGGGGACTACCGCACAGATACGCAGTATTTT.

V gene TRBV9 combines with J gene TRBJ2-2, with a weak D call TRBD2 (6 bases). This CDR3 comprises 16 residues. Trimming cost V 0 bases and J 5 bases, with 14 bases left between them. CDR1 is SGDLS, CDR2 YYNGEE, per germline. The CDR3 reads CASSVGLSGGTGELFF. The CDR3 DNA is TGTGCCAGCAGCGTAGGTCTTAGCGGAGGGACCGGGGAGCTGTTTTTT.

This rearrangement joins TRBV6-1 to TRBJ1-2; TRBD1 matches at 7 bases. V dropped 3 bases and J dropped 7; count of bases not matched to a gene: 14. Germline V gives CDR1 MNHNS, CDR2 SASEGT. The length of the CDR3 is 16 residues. DNA for the CDR3: TGTGCCAGCAGTGACAAGGGGGCGACAGGGTCGCGTGGCTACACCTTC. It specifies CASSDKGATGSRGYTF.

The chain links TRBV5-1 to TRBJ2-7, with a tentative D call TRBD2 (5 bases). The CDR3 length is 15 residues. V shed 4 bases and J shed 0 bases, with 14 bases lying between them. Germline CDR1 is SGHRS and CDR2 is YFSETQ. In nucleotides, the CDR3 is TGCGCCAGCAGCCCCGACGGGGAATACTCCTACGAGCAGTACTTC. Translating it yields CASSPDGEYSYEQYF. The entire variable domain, with the rest obtained from reference TRBV5-1 and TRBJ2-7, is as follows: KAGVTQTPRYLIKTRGQQVTLSCSPISGHRSVSWYQQTPGQGLQFLFEYFSETQRNKGNFPGRFSGRQFSNSRSEMNVSTLELGDSALYLCASSPDGEYSYEQYFGPGTRLTVT.

CDR3 nucleotides: TGTGCCAGCAGGACAGGGTGTGAAAAACTGTTTTTT. Translation: CASRTGCEKLFF. This rearrangement joins TRBV6-4 to TRBJ1-4; 7 nucleotides agree with TRBD1. This CDR3 has 12 amino acids. The germline V gene has CDR1 MRHNA and CDR2 SNTAGT. Trimming cost V 6 bases and J 7 bases; bases outside gene matches: 2.

This chain links TRBV30 with TRBJ2-7; possible D gene TRBD1, 6 bases. The CDR3 extends over 12 amino acids. The V end was cut by 3 bases, the J end by 6 bases, with 12 bases between. CDR1 and CDR2 from the germline V gene are GTSNPN and SVGIG (reference sequence). The CDR3 loop reads CAWSVRGGEQYF. CDR3 nucleotide sequence: TGTGCCTGGAGCGTAAGAGGGGGCGAGCAGTACTTC.

This clone has only a few counts. The rearrangement uses TRBV30 and TRBJ1-4; 7 bases match TRBD1. V shed 2 bases and J 8 bases; nucleotides not matched to a gene: 5. This CDR3 is 13 amino acids long. CDR1 and CDR2 (germline): GTSNPN, SVGIG (reference sequence). The CDR3 coding sequence is TGTGCCTGGAGTCCAGGGACAGCCGAAAAACTGTTTTTT. This gives the protein CAWSPGTAEKLFF. The complete variable domain, with remaining parts taken from reference TRBV30 and TRBJ1-4, reads SQTIHQWPATLVQPVGSPLSLECTVEGTSNPNLYWYRQAAGRGLQLLFYSVGIGQISSEVPQNLSASRPQDRQFILSSKKLLLSDSGFYLCAWSPGTAEKLFFGSGTQLSVL.

This chain uses TRBV10-3 with TRBJ1-2, with 7 bases fitting TRBD1. CDR3 length: 15 amino acids. The junction had 11 bases not matched to a gene; V was cut back by 10 bases and J by 0 bases. CDR1 ENHRY and CDR2 SYGVKD come from the germline V gene. CDR3 DNA: TGTGCCACCTGGGAGAACAGGGGCCCTAACTATGGCTACACCTTC. Translating gives CATWENRGPNYGYTF.